The clone carrying this TCR beta chain was seen only a few times. No antigen is known for it. Trimming cost V 1 base and J 5 bases, with 6 bases left between them. The length of the CDR3 is 12 residues. CDR1 and CDR2 from the germline V gene are GTSNPN and SVGIG (reference sequence). This sample stems from a study of shared clonotypes between healthy human individuals. The donors were all Caucasian adults (living in Nashville, Tennessee). Points from the study as a whole: Rarefaction indicated that sorted-subset sequencing remained incomplete although depth was large.

The authors loaded 150 to 250 ng DNA, 28,000 or so T cell genomes, into sorted-subset replicate PCRs. Using immunoSEQ multiplex PCR, the repertoire was profiled, and TCRdb retains in-frame clones only, with some absent. The sample records about a million clones, 70% to 85% being singletons. The genes are TRBV30 and TRBJ1-5; possibly TRBD1 for D (5 bases). Sequenced input: memory CD4+ T cells sorted from blood. Subset specified: CD45RA-negative fraction. The TCR sequence derives from a man aged 18-30 years in good health. As DNA, the CDR3 is TGTGCCTGGAGTGGGGGGGATCAGCCCCAGCATTTT. It codes for CAWSGGDQPQHF.